These 32 T cell receptor beta chains were sequenced from one sample in a study of PD-1 blockade in classical Hodgkin lymphoma. TCRdb's table, derived via immunoSEQ multiplex PCR, lists solely in-frame clones and lacks some. The sample records 10,000 to 15,000 clones, about 79% being singletons. Documented time point: cycle 4 day 1 (C4D1), after 5 to 7 weeks of nivolumab. All the patients suffered relapse after autologous stem cell transplantation, and brentuximab vedotin exposure differed. The authors purified CD4+ T cells from thawed PBMCs by magnetic negative selection. This sample comprised CD4+ T cells from blood, obtained before the fourth cycle of nivolumab. Source of these receptors: a human donor with classical Hodgkin lymphoma.

CDR3 in DNA: TGTGCCATCAGTGGGCGTTCAACCTCCGGGTACGAGCAGTACTTC. This sequence encodes CAISGRSTSGYEQYF. The chain carries TRBV10-3 and TRBJ2-7; unclear D gene. Germline values: CDR1 ENHRY, CDR2 SYGVKD. The V gene lost 4 bases and the J gene lost 4 bases, with 17 bases spanning the gap. This CDR3 contains 15 residues.

This chain links TRBV7-2 with TRBJ2-1, with 16 bases that match TRBD2. The ends lost 5 bases at V and 8 bases at J; junction bases unmatched: 12. CDR1 is SGHTA and CDR2 is FQGNSA in the germline V gene. CDR3 length equals 18 residues. CDR3 region: CASSPGTSGRGFRDEQFF. The CDR3 DNA reads as TGTGCCAGCAGCCCTGGGACTAGCGGGAGGGGTTTTCGGGATGAGCAGTTCTTC. The complete variable domain, with remaining parts taken from reference TRBV7-2 and TRBJ2-1, reads GAGVSQSPSNKVTEKGKDVELRCDPISGHTALYWYRQSLGQGLEFLIYFQGNSAPDKSGLPSDRFSAERTGGSVSTLTIQRTQQEDSAVYLCASSPGTSGRGFRDEQFFGPGTRLTVL.

The chain employs TRBV5-1 and TRBJ1-1, with TRBD1 matching over 8 bases. In germline, CDR1 is SGHRS, CDR2 YFSETQ. V was clipped by 3 bases and J by 2 bases; unmatched bases: 3. This CDR3 comprises 14 residues. The DNA of the CDR3 is TGCGCCAGCAGCTCCAGGGGGCATAACACTGAAGCTTTCTTT. It encodes CASSSRGHNTEAFF. Complete variable domain (other parts from reference TRBV5-1 and TRBJ1-1): KAGVTQTPRYLIKTRGQQVTLSCSPISGHRSVSWYQQTPGQGLQFLFEYFSETQRNKGNFPGRFSGRQFSNSRSEMNVSTLELGDSALYLCASSSRGHNTEAFFGQGTRLTVV.

The chain couples TRBV7-9 to TRBJ1-2; D ambiguous. The ends were cut back, 1 base at V and 0 bases at J, with 15 bases in the middle. Germline V gives CDR1 SEHNR, CDR2 FQNEAQ (reference sequence). There are 17 residues in the CDR3. CDR3 sequence: CASSLGFEKRANYGYTF. In DNA form, the CDR3 reads TGTGCCAGCAGCTTAGGTTTCGAAAAAAGAGCTAACTATGGCTACACCTTC.

Details on this clone: At one end the junction does not follow the germline gene, possibly because of a read error. CDR3 bases: TGTGCCAGCGGTTTCCGGGACAGGGCTGGCTACACCTTC. Translating gives CASGFRDRAGYTF. This chain links TRBV27 with TRBJ1-2; 9 bases are shared with TRBD1. CDR3 size: 13 residues. CDR1 and CDR2 from the germline V gene are MNHEY and SMNVEV (reference sequence).

V and J are TRBV4-3 and TRBJ2-2, with unresolved D. Germline-derived CDR1 and CDR2 are LGHNA and YSLEER. The length of the CDR3 is 16 residues. The V and J ends lost 4 bases and 2 bases respectively, with 14 bases between them. CDR3 amino acids: CASSPIGIANTGELFF. CDR3 in DNA: TGCGCCAGCAGCCCGATAGGGATAGCCAACACCGGGGAGCTGTTTTTT.

The chain employs TRBV19 and TRBJ1-6, with TRBD1 matching 10 bases. The CDR3 spans 16 residues. Unmatched junction bases numbered 8, after V lost 5 bases and J lost 7 bases. CDR1 is LNHDA and CDR2 is SQIVND in the germline V gene (reference sequence). The CDR3 is CASSPSDRGLNSPLHF. The CDR3 region has the DNA TGTGCCAGTAGTCCATCGGACAGGGGGTTAAATTCACCCCTCCACTTT.

The chain employs TRBV20-1 and TRBJ2-1; D uncertain. The CDR3 is 11 amino acids. V shed 8 bases and J shed 1 base, with 6 bases lying between them. In germline, CDR1 is DFQATT, CDR2 SNEGSKA (reference sequence). The CDR3 here is CSLGSYNEQFF. The CDR3 DNA is TGCAGTCTAGGGTCCTACAATGAGCAGTTCTTC.

The rearrangement uses TRBV15 and TRBJ2-7; no clear D gene. The ends were cut back, 3 bases at V and 5 bases at J, with 11 bases in the middle. CDR3 length: 13 amino acids. Germline CDR1 is LNHNV and CDR2 is YYDKDF (reference sequence). CDR3 sequence: CATSRLGIHEQYF. Here the CDR3 DNA reads TGTGCCACCAGCAGGCTAGGGATCCACGAGCAGTACTTC.

The chain combines TRBV27 with TRBJ1-2, with a possible D match to TRBD1 (6 bases). V dropped 5 bases and J dropped 7 bases, with 17 bases sitting between them. The germline V gene has CDR1 MNHEY and CDR2 SMNVEV (reference sequence). The CDR3 contains 14 residues. CDR3 nucleotide sequence: TGTGCCAGCAGTATCCAGGGTGTAGGGGGTGGCTACACCTTC. It translates to CASSIQGVGGGYTF.

The chain recombines TRBV27 with TRBJ1-1, with TRBD1 as a possible D gene (5 bases). V was pared by 2 bases and J by 5 bases, with 12 bases between. The CDR3 covers 14 residues. CDR1 is MNHEY and CDR2 is SMNVEV in the germline V gene (reference sequence). The CDR3 is CASSLQGRITEAFF. The CDR3 bases are TGTGCCAGCAGTTTACAGGGAAGGATTACTGAAGCTTTCTTT.

CDR3 nucleotide sequence: TGCGCCAGTCGGCGGGGTGCGGGCGGGGAGCTGTTTTTT. The encoded protein is CASRRGAGGELFF. The V gene is TRBV4-3, the J gene TRBJ2-2; D may be TRBD2 (6 bases). The V gene's germline CDR1 is LGHNA and CDR2 YSLEER. V was shortened by 9 bases and J by 7 bases, with 15 bases between the two germline ends. The CDR3 is 13 amino acids.

The V gene is TRBV2, the J gene TRBJ1-2; 7 nucleotides agree with TRBD1. The CDR3 is 13 residues long. CDR1 and CDR2 from the germline V gene are SNHLY and FYNNEI. The V and J ends lost 8 bases and 5 bases, in that order; junction bases with no gene match: 8. In DNA form, the CDR3 reads TGTGCCAGCGGGGACAGCCAGGCGTATGGCTACACCTTC. Protein sequence: CASGDSQAYGYTF.

V gene TRBV27 combines with J gene TRBJ2-2; 11 bases fit TRBD2. Looked up from germline, CDR1 is MNHEY and CDR2 is SMNVEV (reference sequence). The CDR3 extends over 18 amino acids. V gave up 1 base and J gave up 1 base; unmatched junction bases: 5. CDR3 in DNA: TGTGCCAGCAGTTTATTCGCCCTAGCGGGGGGGAACACCGGGGAGCTGTTTTTT. It codes for CASSLFALAGGNTGELFF.

The chain is built from TRBV5-1 and TRBJ2-6; no firm D call. Germline V gene data show CDR1 as SGHRS and CDR2 as YFSETQ. The CDR3 extends over 14 amino acids. V lost 6 bases and J 2 bases, leaving 9 bases between the germline ends. The CDR3 is CASTTAPGANVLTF. The CDR3 DNA reads TGCGCCAGCACAACGGCTCCTGGGGCCAACGTCCTGACTTTC.

The chain couples TRBV7-2 to TRBJ2-5, with D possibly TRBD2 on 5 matching bases. CDR3 length: 15 residues. V shed 5 bases and J shed 1 base, with 14 bases lying between them. Per germline, CDR1 SGHTA and CDR2 FQGNSA. Here the CDR3 reads CASSPRASFQETQYF. In DNA, the CDR3 is TGTGCCAGCAGCCCGAGGGCTAGCTTCCAAGAGACCCAGTACTTC.

The rearrangement uses TRBV30 and TRBJ1-3; the D is unclear. The V and J ends lost 0 bases and 0 bases respectively, with 6 bases between them. CDR1 and CDR2 (germline): GTSNPN, SVGIG (reference sequence). CDR3 size: 14 residues. CDR3 nucleotides: TGTGCCTGGAGTGTACGATTCTCTGGAAACACCATATATTTT. It codes for CAWSVRFSGNTIYF.

This chain links TRBV18 with TRBJ2-1, with TRBD1 matching over 7 bases. Trimming took 4 bases from V and 8 from J; bases not matched to a gene: 2. The CDR3 is made up of 12 amino acids. Germline assignment: CDR1 KGHSH and CDR2 LQKENI. The CDR3 reads CASSRQGYEQFF. CDR3 nucleotides: TGTGCCAGCTCACGACAGGGCTATGAGCAGTTCTTC.

The rearrangement uses TRBV7-6 and TRBJ1-1; D is unclear. V was clipped by 1 base and J by 8 bases, with 11 bases between them. This CDR3 is built from 13 residues. CDR1 is SGHVS and CDR2 is FNYEAQ in the germline V gene. CDR3 amino acids: CASSLDEGPEAFF. CDR3 nucleotides: TGTGCCAGCAGCTTAGACGAGGGTCCAGAAGCTTTCTTT.

This clone was found a few times. The chain recombines TRBV2 with TRBJ1-1, with 7 bases that match TRBD1. Looked up from germline, CDR1 is SNHLY and CDR2 is FYNNEI. The trim removed 7 bases at V and 0 bases at J, leaving 2 bases unmatched. The CDR3 length is 13 residues. In nucleotides, the CDR3 is TGTGCCAGCAAGGGACAGTTGAACACTGAAGCTTTCTTT. Its translation is CASKGQLNTEAFF.

This chain uses TRBV5-1 with TRBJ2-7; 13 bases agree with TRBD2. The CDR3 has 16 residues. Trimming at V came to 4 bases and at J to 0 bases, leaving 4 bases not matched to a gene. Germline assignment: CDR1 SGHRS and CDR2 YFSETQ. The CDR3 loop is CASSVGLAGLSYEQYF. Here the CDR3 DNA reads TGCGCCAGCAGCGTGGGACTAGCGGGGCTCTCCTACGAGCAGTACTTC.

The chain uses TRBV18 and TRBJ2-2, with unresolved D. Deletions cut 2 bases from V and 4 bases from J, with 2 bases between. Germline V gene sequence: CDR1 KGHSH, CDR2 LQKENI. The CDR3 is made up of 12 amino acids. CDR3: CASSPVTGELFF. The CDR3 DNA sequence: TGTGCCAGCTCACCAGTCACCGGGGAGCTGTTTTTT.

The gene calls are TRBV9 and TRBJ1-2; D may be TRBD1 (5 bases). V was trimmed by 4 bases and J by 6 bases, leaving 13 bases between them. The germline V gene encodes CDR1 SGDLS and CDR2 YYNGEE. This CDR3 has 13 amino acids. This CDR3 reads CASSLLWGDGYTF. CDR3 DNA sequence: TGTGCCAGCAGCCTTTTATGGGGGGATGGCTACACCTTC.

The rearrangement uses TRBV2 and TRBJ1-2; no clear D gene. Per germline, CDR1 SNHLY and CDR2 FYNNEI. Trimming took off 0 bases at V and 8 bases at J, with 13 bases between the two ends. This CDR3 contains 14 residues. Here the CDR3 DNA reads TGTGCCAGCAGTGAAGCGGTATCCGTATGGGGCTACACCTTC. It translates to CASSEAVSVWGYTF.

The chain is built from TRBV10-3 and TRBJ1-2; D unclear. V was shortened by 2 bases and J by 7 bases, with 17 bases between the two germline ends. Germline CDR1 reads ENHRY; CDR2 reads SYGVKD. This CDR3 is 15 amino acids long. The CDR3 coding sequence is TGTGCCATCAGTGAGAACGCTGGGGTTTCATCTGGCTACACCTTC. Its translation: CAISENAGVSSGYTF.

The chain carries TRBV10-3 and TRBJ1-4; possible D gene TRBD1, 6 bases. The CDR3 length is 17 residues. From germline, CDR1 is ENHRY and CDR2 SYGVKD. With 6 bases removed from V and 0 bases from J, the gap between germline ends came to 17 bases. In DNA form, the CDR3 reads TGTGCCATCAGGCCCGGGGGGGCTGGGGCAACTAATGAAAAACTGTTTTTT. Its protein product is CAIRPGGAGATNEKLFF.

This chain joins TRBV11-3 and TRBJ2-1; D may be TRBD1 or TRBD2 (6 bases each). Trimming cost V 11 bases and J 0 bases, with 14 bases left between them. The CDR3 is 14 amino acids. Germline V gene lookup returns CDR1 SGHNT and CDR2 YENEEA. The CDR3 sequence is CASSRGHSYNEQFF. Here the CDR3 DNA reads TGTGCCTCTTCCCGGGGGCACTCCTACAATGAGCAGTTCTTC.

The chain combines TRBV6-4 with TRBJ2-2; possibly TRBD1 for D (5 bases). Between the trimmed V and J ends, which lost 9 bases and 2 bases, there was a span of 13 bases. CDR1 is MRHNA, CDR2 SNTAGT, per germline. The CDR3 extends over 14 amino acids. The CDR3, as DNA: TGTGCCAGTAGAGACAGACAAAACACCGGGGAGCTGTTTTTT. Encoded protein: CASRDRQNTGELFF.

This clone came up once. The CDR3: CSVVLRHSSGANVLTF. The CDR3 nucleotides read TGCAGCGTTGTTTTGAGACATTCATCTGGGGCCAACGTCCTGACTTTC. This chain connects TRBV29-1 to TRBJ2-6; D is uncertain. The CDR3 sequence is 16 residues long. Trimming removed 4 bases at V and 1 base at J, with 14 bases between. In germline, CDR1 is SQVTM, CDR2 ANQGSEA.

V is TRBV4-3 and J is TRBJ2-7; 10 bases are a match to TRBD1. V shed 1 base and J 3 bases; nucleotides not matched to a gene: 3. The germline V gene encodes CDR1 LGHNA and CDR2 YSLEER. The length of the CDR3 is 15 residues. The chain's CDR3 is CASSQAWTGGYEQYF. CDR3 DNA: TGCGCCAGCAGCCAAGCTTGGACAGGGGGCTACGAGCAGTACTTC.

The chain combines TRBV6-4 with TRBJ1-1; 7 positions match TRBD1. The CDR3 length is 14 residues. Germline V gene sequence: CDR1 MRHNA, CDR2 SNTAGT. With V trimmed by 5 bases and J by 6 bases, 9 bases remained unmatched. The CDR3 sequence is CASSYYRGSPEAFF. The DNA for the CDR3 is TGTGCCAGCAGTTATTACAGGGGTAGCCCTGAAGCTTTCTTT.

The chain links TRBV10-3 to TRBJ2-3; 10 nucleotides match TRBD1. The J segment lost 5 bases and the V segment lost 6 bases, leaving 8 bases of the junction unmatched. CDR3 length: 15 residues. Looked up from germline, CDR1 is ENHRY and CDR2 is SYGVKD. As DNA, the CDR3 is TGTGCCATCAGCAGCCGGGACAGGGGTGGAGATACGCAGTATTTT. This sequence encodes CAISSRDRGGDTQYF.